This TCR beta chain is drawn from a study of T-cell memory formation after mild COVID-19. General observations from the study: SARS-CoV-2 specificity was not confirmed for second-wave clones peaking on day 37. The study found contracting CD4+ clones mainly in CM and EM and contracting CD8+ clones in EMRA. The study detected some responding clones in pre-infection memory, suggesting cross-reactive memory joined.

The germline V and J ends were trimmed by 6 bases and 0 bases, with 14 bases remaining between them. CDR3 length: 14 residues. The germline CDR1 and CDR2 sequences are DFQATT and SNEGSKA (reference sequence). A 5'RACE reaction primed in the constant segment made cDNA libraries of TCR alpha and TCR beta, and these carried sample barcodes and UMIs. One entry per CDR3 protein, called by TCRdb with MiXCR from the 5' RACE reads. Seen here are about 350,000 distinct CDR3 sequences, 20% to 25% observed once, and the top ten hold around 20%. Remarks on this clonotype: The antigen remains undetermined.

The clonotype originates from a man aged 18 to 30 who had mild COVID-19 (a few samples of this study predate the infection). Cell type and time point are not known. The chain combines TRBV20-1 with TRBJ2-5; possible D gene TRBD1, 5 bases. Sequences were obtained from PBMCs or a T cell subset sorted from them (not recorded which). The DNA of the CDR3 is TGCAGTGCCTTGGACACTTTGTACCAAGAGACCCAGTACTTC. Its translation: CSALDTLYQETQYF.